The clone carrying this T cell receptor (beta chain) occurred once. As yet, its antigen is unknown. The source of the sample is a study of T cell responses to AZD1222 COVID-19 vaccine. General study points: Spike was spanned by vaccine-associated CD4 TCRs, which were dominant at 160-218 and 743-854. Most donors were white British and more were female, and clonal diversity was possibly underestimated. It was only after the peak T cell response that any repertoires were sampled. Rises in breadth and depth of Spike-specific TCRs came after two AZD1222 doses.

Only in-frame clones appear in the TCRdb table, and some are missing; sequencing was by immunoSEQ multiplex PCR. The sample holds 150,000 to 200,000 clones, approximately 86% seen once. This CDR3 comprises 15 residues. Trimming cost V 4 bases and J 0 bases; bases outside gene matches: 4. Germline CDR1 and CDR2: SGHDN and FVKESK. This clonotype was obtained from an adult who received the AZD1222 COVID-19 vaccine. The sample consisted of peripheral blood, taken 28 days after the second AZD1222 dose. V is TRBV14 and J is TRBJ1-1, with TRBD1 matching over 8 bases. DNA for the CDR3: TGTGCCAGCAGCCCAAGGACAGGGATGAACACTGAAGCTTTCTTT. The encoded protein is CASSPRTGMNTEAFF.